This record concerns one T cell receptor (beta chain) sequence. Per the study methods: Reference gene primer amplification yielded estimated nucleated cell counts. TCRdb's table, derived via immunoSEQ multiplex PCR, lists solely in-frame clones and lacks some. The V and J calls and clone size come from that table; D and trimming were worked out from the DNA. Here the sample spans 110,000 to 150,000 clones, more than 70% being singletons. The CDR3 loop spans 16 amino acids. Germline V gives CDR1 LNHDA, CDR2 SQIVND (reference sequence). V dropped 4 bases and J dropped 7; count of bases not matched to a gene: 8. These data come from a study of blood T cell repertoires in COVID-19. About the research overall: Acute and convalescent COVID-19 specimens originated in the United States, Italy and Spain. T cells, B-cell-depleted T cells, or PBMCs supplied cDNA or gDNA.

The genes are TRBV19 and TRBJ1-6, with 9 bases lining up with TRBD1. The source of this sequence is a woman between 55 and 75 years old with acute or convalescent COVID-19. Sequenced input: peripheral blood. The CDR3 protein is CASSSTGGRGNSPLHF. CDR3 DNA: TGTGCCAGTAGTAGCACAGGGGGCAGGGGAAATTCACCCCTCCACTTT. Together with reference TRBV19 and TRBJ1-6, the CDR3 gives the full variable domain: DGGITQSPKYLFRKEGQNVTLSCEQNLNHDAMYWYRQDPGQGLRLIYYSQIVNDFQKGDIAEGYSVSREKKESFPLTVTSAQKNPTAFYLCASSSTGGRGNSPLHFGNGTRLTVT.